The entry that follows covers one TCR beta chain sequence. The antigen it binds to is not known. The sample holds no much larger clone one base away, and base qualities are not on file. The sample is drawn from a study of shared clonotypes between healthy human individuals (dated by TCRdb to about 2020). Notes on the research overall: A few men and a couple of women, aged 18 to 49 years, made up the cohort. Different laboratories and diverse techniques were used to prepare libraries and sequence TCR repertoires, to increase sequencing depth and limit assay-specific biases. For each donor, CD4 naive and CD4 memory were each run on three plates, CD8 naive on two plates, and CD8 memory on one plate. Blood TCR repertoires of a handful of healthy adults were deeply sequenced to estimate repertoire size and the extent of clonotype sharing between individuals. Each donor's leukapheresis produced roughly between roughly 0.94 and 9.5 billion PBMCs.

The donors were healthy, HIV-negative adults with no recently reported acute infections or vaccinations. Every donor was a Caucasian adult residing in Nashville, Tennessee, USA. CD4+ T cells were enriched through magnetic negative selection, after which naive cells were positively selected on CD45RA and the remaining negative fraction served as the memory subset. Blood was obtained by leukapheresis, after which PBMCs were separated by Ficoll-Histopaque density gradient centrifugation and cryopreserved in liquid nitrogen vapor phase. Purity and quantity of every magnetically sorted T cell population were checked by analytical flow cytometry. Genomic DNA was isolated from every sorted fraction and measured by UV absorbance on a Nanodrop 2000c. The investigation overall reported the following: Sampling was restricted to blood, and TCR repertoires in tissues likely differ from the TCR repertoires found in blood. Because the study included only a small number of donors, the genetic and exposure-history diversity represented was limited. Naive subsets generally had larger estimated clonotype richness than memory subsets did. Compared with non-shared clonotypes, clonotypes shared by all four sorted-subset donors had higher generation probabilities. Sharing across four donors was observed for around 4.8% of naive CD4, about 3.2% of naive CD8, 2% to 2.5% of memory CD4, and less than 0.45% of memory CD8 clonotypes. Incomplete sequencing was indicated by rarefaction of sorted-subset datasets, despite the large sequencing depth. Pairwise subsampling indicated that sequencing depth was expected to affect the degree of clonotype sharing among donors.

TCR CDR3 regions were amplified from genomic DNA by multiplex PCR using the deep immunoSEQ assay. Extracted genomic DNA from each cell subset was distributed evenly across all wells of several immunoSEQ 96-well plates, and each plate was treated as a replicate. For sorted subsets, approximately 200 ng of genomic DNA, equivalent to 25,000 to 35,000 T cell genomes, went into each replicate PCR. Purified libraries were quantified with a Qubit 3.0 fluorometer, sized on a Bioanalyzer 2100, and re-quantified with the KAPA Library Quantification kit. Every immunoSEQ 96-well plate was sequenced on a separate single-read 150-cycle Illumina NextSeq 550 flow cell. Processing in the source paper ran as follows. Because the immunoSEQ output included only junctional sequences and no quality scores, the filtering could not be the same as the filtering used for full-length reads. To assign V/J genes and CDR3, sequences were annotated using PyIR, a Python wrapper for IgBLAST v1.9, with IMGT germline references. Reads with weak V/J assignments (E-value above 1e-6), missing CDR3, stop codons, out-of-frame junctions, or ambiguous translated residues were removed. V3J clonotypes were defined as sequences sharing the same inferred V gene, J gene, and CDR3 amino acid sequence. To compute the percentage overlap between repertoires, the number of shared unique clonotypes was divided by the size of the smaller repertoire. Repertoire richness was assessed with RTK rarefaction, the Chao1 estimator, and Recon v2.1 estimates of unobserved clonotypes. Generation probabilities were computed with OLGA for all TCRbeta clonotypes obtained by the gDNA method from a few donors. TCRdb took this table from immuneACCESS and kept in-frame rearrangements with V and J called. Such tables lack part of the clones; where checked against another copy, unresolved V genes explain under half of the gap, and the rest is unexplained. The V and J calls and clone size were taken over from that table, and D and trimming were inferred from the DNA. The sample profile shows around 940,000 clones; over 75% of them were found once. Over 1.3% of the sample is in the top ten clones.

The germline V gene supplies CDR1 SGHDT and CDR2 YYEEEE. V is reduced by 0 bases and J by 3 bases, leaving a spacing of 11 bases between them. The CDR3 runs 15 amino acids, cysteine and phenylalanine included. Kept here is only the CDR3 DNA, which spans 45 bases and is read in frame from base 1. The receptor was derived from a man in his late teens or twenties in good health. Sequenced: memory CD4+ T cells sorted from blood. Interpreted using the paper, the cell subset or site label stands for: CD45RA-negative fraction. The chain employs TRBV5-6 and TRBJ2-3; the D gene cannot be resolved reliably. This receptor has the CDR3 CASSLANQATDTQYF. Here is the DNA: TGTGCCAGCAGCTTGGCGAATCAGGCGACAGATACGCAGTATTTT.